The clone carrying this TCR beta chain was recorded many times. Antigen: not known. This sample is part of a study of blood T cells in healthy people across ages. On the study more broadly: Per two T cells, template switching captured roughly one barcoded beta molecule.

Sample-barcoded 5' priming and a J-beta primer mix drove a second PCR of roughly 7 to 11 cycles. TCRdb reanalysed the 5' RACE reads using MiXCR and keeps one entry per CDR3 protein. The sample contains around 580,000 distinct CDR3 sequences, roughly 43% of which appear only once. Germline values: CDR1 MNHNY, CDR2 SVGAGI (reference sequence). CDR3 size: 15 residues. With 7 bases clipped from V and 5 bases from J, the junction kept 11 bases outside the gene matches. General observations from the study: A conclusive naive versus antigen-experienced comparison was prevented by the unsorted PBMCs. Researchers report that TCR beta diversity correlated strongly with naive T cell percentage.

The sequence derives from a man older than 75 in good health. V gene TRBV6-6 combines with J gene TRBJ2-7; 10 nucleotides align to TRBD1. The material sequenced was blood. CDR3 DNA sequence: TGTGCCAGCAAAAAACCGGGACAGGGGTTCCACGAGCAGTACTTC. Translating gives CASKKPGQGFHEQYF.